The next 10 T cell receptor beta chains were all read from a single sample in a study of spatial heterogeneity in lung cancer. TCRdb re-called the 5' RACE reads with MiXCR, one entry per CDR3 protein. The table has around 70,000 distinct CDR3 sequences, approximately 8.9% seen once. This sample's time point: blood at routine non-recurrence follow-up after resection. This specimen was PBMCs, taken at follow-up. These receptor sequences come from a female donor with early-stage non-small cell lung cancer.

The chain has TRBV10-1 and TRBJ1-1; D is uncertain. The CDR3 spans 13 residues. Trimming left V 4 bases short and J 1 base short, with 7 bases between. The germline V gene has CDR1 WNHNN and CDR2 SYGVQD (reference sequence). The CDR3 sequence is CASSVNSNTEAFF. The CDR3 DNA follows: TGCGCCAGCAGTGTGAACTCGAACACTGAAGCTTTCTTT.

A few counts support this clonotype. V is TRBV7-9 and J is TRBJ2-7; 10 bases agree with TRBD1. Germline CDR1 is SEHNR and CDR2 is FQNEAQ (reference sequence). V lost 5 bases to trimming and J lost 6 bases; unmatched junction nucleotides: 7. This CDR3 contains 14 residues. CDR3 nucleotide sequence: TGTGCCAGCAGCCCCGACAGGGGGCGAGTCGAGCAGTACTTC. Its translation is CASSPDRGRVEQYF.

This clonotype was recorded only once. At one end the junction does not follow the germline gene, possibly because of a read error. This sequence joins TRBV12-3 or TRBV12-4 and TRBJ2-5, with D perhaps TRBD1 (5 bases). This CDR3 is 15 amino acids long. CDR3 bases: TGTGCCAGCAGTTTTCGTGTTCAGGGAATACAACCTTTAGACTTC. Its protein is CASSFRVQGIQPLDF.

CDR3 protein: CASSLRTLSTGELFF. The CDR3 DNA reads TGTGCCAGCAGCTTAAGAACCCTGAGCACCGGGGAGCTGTTTTTT. The V call is TRBV7-9, the J call TRBJ2-2; D call uncertain. Germline CDR1 and CDR2: SEHNR and FQNEAQ (reference sequence). V lost 2 bases, J lost 4 bases, and 11 bases lay in between. The CDR3 is 15 residues long. Filled out from reference TRBV7-9 and TRBJ2-2, the complete variable domain reads DTGVSQNPRHKITKRGQNVTFRCDPISEHNRLYWYRQTLGQGPEFLTYFQNEAQLEKSRLLSDRFSAERPKGSFSTLEIQRTEQGDSAMYLCASSLRTLSTGELFFGEGSRLTVL.

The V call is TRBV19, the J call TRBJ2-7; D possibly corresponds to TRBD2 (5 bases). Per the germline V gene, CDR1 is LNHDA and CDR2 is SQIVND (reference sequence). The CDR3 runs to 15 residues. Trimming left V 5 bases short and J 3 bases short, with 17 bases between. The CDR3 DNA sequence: TGTGCCAGTAGTGACTACCCGGGTGAAAACTACGAGCAGTACTTC. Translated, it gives CASSDYPGENYEQYF.

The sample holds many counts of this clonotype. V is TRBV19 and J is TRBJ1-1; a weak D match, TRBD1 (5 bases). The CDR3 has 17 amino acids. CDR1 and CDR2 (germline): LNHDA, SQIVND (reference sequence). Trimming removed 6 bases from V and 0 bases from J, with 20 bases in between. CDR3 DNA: TGTGCCAGTAGCCTATACTTTTTAGGGACGGTGAACACTGAAGCTTTCTTT. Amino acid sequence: CASSLYFLGTVNTEAFF.

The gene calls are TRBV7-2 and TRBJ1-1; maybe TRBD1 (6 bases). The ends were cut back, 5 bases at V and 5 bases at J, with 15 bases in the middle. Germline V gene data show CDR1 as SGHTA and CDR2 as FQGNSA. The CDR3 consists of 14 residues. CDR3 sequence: CASSITRGSTEAFF. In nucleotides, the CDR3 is TGTGCCAGCAGCATCACCAGGGGATCAACTGAAGCTTTCTTT.

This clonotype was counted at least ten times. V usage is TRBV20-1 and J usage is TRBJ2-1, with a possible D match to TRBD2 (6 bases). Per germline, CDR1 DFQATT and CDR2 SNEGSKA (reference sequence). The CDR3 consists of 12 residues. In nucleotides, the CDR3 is TGCAGCACCCGGGGAGGTCGCAATGAGCAGTTCTTC. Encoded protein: CSTRGGRNEQFF.

The CDR3 sequence is CASSQDYSDNEQFF. For the CDR3, the DNA is TGTGCCAGCAGCCAGGACTACTCGGACAATGAGCAGTTCTTC. V is TRBV7-3 and J is TRBJ2-1; the D gene is possibly TRBD2 (6 bases). V was trimmed by 5 bases and J by 5 bases, leaving 13 bases between them. The CDR3 runs 14 residues. CDR1 and CDR2 (germline): SGHTA, FQGTGA.

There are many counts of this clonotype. The CDR3 DNA follows: TGCAGTACCCCCGCTAGCTTGGGGGAAGAGACCCAGTACTTC. Protein sequence: CSTPASLGEETQYF. The chain joins TRBV20-1 to TRBJ2-5; D is perhaps TRBD1 or TRBD2 (5 bases each). The CDR3 extends over 14 amino acids. Germline V gene lookup returns CDR1 DFQATT and CDR2 SNEGSKA (reference sequence). V was clipped by 8 bases and J by 3 bases, with 19 bases between them.